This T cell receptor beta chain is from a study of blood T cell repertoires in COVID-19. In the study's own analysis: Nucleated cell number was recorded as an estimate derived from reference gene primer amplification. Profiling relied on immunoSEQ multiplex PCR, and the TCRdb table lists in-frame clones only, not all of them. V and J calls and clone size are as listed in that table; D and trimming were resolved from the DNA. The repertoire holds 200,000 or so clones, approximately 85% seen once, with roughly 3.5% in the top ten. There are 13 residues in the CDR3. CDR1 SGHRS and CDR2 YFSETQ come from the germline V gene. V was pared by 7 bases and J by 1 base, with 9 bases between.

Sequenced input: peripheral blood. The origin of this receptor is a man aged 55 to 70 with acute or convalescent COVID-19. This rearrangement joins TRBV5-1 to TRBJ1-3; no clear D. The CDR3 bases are TGCGCCAGCGGTGAGCGGTCTGGAAACACCATATATTTT. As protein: CASGERSGNTIYF.